These 29 T cell receptor beta chains originate from one sample sequenced in a study of somatic mutations in cytotoxic T cells in rheumatoid arthritis. Assay used: immunoSEQ multiplex PCR; TCRdb lists only in-frame clones, some missing. This table holds 15,000 or so clones, 82% found once. Sequencing input: CD8+ T cells sorted from blood. The receptor set was obtained from a woman aged 45-59 years with rheumatoid arthritis.

The CDR3 nucleotides are TGCGCCAGCAGCCAAGGGACTAGCGGCCCCTACGAGCAGTACTTC. This encodes CASSQGTSGPYEQYF. The J gene is TRBJ2-7, the V gene TRBV4-1; 10 nucleotides match TRBD2. Germline V gene data show CDR1 as MGHRA and CDR2 as YSYEKL. J lost 2 bases, V lost 1 base, and 2 bases had no gene match. There are 15 residues in the CDR3.

This clone was seen just once. The gene calls are TRBV4-1 and TRBJ1-6; TRBD1 agrees at 8 bases. Germline CDR1 MGHRA, CDR2 YSYEKL. The CDR3 contains 17 residues. The ends lost 0 bases at V and 4 bases at J; junction bases unmatched: 5. The CDR3 loop reads CASSQDRGTGYNSPLHF. The CDR3 DNA follows: TGCGCCAGCAGCCAAGATAGGGGGACAGGATATAATTCACCCCTCCACTTT.

This CDR3 reads CASSSVLTDTQYF. For the CDR3, the DNA is TGTGCCAGCAGTTCCGTGCTCACAGATACGCAGTATTTT. J is TRBJ2-3 and V is TRBV28; unclear D gene. This CDR3 comprises 13 residues. With 4 bases removed from V and 2 bases from J, the gap between germline ends came to 7 bases. Germline CDR1 is MDHEN and CDR2 is SYDVKM.

The chain carries TRBV18 and TRBJ1-5; D unresolved. The germline CDR1 and CDR2 sequences are KGHSH and LQKENI. The V and J ends lost 3 bases and 7 bases respectively, with 10 bases between them. The CDR3 contains 13 residues. This CDR3 reads CASSPGLGQPQHF. In DNA form, the CDR3 reads TGTGCCAGCTCACCGGGGTTGGGACAGCCCCAGCATTTT.

CDR3 loop: CASSVLLADGTDTQYF. The DNA of the CDR3 is TGTGCCAGCAGCGTACTTCTAGCGGACGGCACAGATACGCAGTATTTT. The chain carries TRBV9 and TRBJ2-3, with 7 bases that match TRBD2. The length of the CDR3 is 16 residues. The germline gives CDR1 SGDLS, CDR2 YYNGEE. Trimming removed 1 base from V and 1 base from J; junction bases left unmatched: 6.

The chain links TRBV6-5 to TRBJ1-1; D remains unclear. Germline V gene lookup returns CDR1 MNHEY and CDR2 SVGAGI. Trimming cost V 2 bases and J 0 bases, with 7 bases left between them. The CDR3 covers 14 residues. The CDR3 sequence is CASSYTSMNTEAFF. The CDR3 DNA is TGTGCCAGCAGTTACACTTCAATGAACACTGAAGCTTTCTTT.

The chain is built from TRBV7-9 and TRBJ2-7; D is unresolved. V dropped 8 bases and J dropped 2 bases, with 13 bases sitting between them. CDR3 size: 13 residues. The germline gives CDR1 SEHNR, CDR2 FQNEAQ (reference sequence). The CDR3 reads CASSNREPYEQYF. CDR3 nucleotides: TGTGCCAGCTCGAACAGAGAACCCTACGAGCAGTACTTC. Together with reference TRBV7-9 and TRBJ2-7, the CDR3 gives the full variable domain: DTGVSQNPRHKITKRGQNVTFRCDPISEHNRLYWYRQTLGQGPEFLTYFQNEAQLEKSRLLSDRFSAERPKGSFSTLEIQRTEQGDSAMYLCASSNREPYEQYFGPGTRLTVT.

In this sample, this clone turned up a few times. The V call is TRBV7-9, the J call TRBJ1-1, with 8 nucleotides matching TRBD1. Germline V gives CDR1 SEHNR, CDR2 FQNEAQ (reference sequence). V was pared by 2 bases and J by 2 bases, with 1 base of the junction left unmatched. The CDR3 sequence is 14 residues long. CDR3 in DNA: TGTGCCAGCAGCTTATCAGGGGGCAACACTGAAGCTTTCTTT. Its protein product is CASSLSGGNTEAFF.

The chain links TRBV5-1 to TRBJ2-1, with 7 nucleotides matching TRBD1. V dropped 3 bases and J dropped 5; count of bases not matched to a gene: 5. The CDR3 sequence is 14 residues long. Germline CDR1 and CDR2: SGHRS and YFSETQ. CDR3 nucleotides: TGCGCCAGCAGCTCCGCCGACAGGGACAATGAGCAGTTCTTC. Protein: CASSSADRDNEQFF. The whole variable domain, remainder taken from reference TRBV5-1 and TRBJ2-1, is KAGVTQTPRYLIKTRGQQVTLSCSPISGHRSVSWYQQTPGQGLQFLFEYFSETQRNKGNFPGRFSGRQFSNSRSEMNVSTLELGDSALYLCASSSADRDNEQFFGPGTRLTVL.

The chain has TRBV20-1 and TRBJ2-1; D is uncertain. This CDR3 comprises 11 residues. V was clipped by 3 bases and J by 5 bases, with 5 bases between them. CDR1 is DFQATT and CDR2 is SNEGSKA in the germline V gene (reference sequence). This CDR3 reads CSASSNNEQFF. CDR3 nucleotide sequence: TGCAGTGCTAGTTCAAACAATGAGCAGTTCTTC.

V and J are TRBV11-2 and TRBJ1-2, with a tentative D call TRBD1 (5 bases). V lost 1 base and J lost 2, with 8 bases in between. In germline, CDR1 is SGHAT, CDR2 FQNNGV. The CDR3 is 14 amino acids. The CDR3: CASSLGTGNYGYTF. In nucleotides, the CDR3 is TGTGCCAGCAGCTTAGGCACAGGAAACTATGGCTACACCTTC.

The chain links TRBV7-2 to TRBJ2-7; 9 bases map to TRBD2. With V trimmed by 7 bases and J by 5 bases, 15 bases remained unmatched. CDR3 length: 16 amino acids. The germline CDR1 and CDR2 sequences are SGHTA and FQGNSA. This CDR3 reads CASTPWRGGIPHEQYF. CDR3 in DNA: TGTGCCAGCACCCCATGGCGGGGGGGCATCCCCCACGAGCAGTACTTC.

The chain has TRBV9 and TRBJ2-7; D remains ambiguous. Germline-derived CDR1 and CDR2 are SGDLS and YYNGEE. V was pared by 2 bases and J by 0 bases, with 3 bases between. CDR3 length equals 12 residues. The CDR3 nucleotides read TGTGCCAGCAGCGTCAACTCCTACGAGCAGTACTTC. Translated, it gives CASSVNSYEQYF.

The genes are TRBV4-1 and TRBJ2-2, with D maybe TRBD1 (6 bases). V gave up 4 bases and J gave up 0 bases, with 9 bases separating them. Germline V CDR1 and CDR2: MGHRA, YSYEKL. This CDR3 comprises 15 residues. The CDR3 DNA sequence: TGCGCCAGCAGCCCCGGGACAACGAACACCGGGGAGCTGTTTTTT. Translation: CASSPGTTNTGELFF.

V is TRBV14 and J is TRBJ2-1; 8 nucleotides line up with TRBD2. Trimming at V came to 4 bases and at J to 3 bases, leaving 5 bases not matched to a gene. The CDR3 is made up of 15 amino acids. Germline-derived CDR1 and CDR2 are SGHDN and FVKESK. The DNA for the CDR3 is TGTGCCAGCAGCCGTGGCGGGGGGATCTACAATGAGCAGTTCTTC. It encodes CASSRGGGIYNEQFF.

This clone was seen more than once but under ten times. The chain recombines TRBV30 with TRBJ2-1; 8 positions agree with TRBD1. Germline V gives CDR1 GTSNPN, CDR2 SVGIG (reference sequence). CDR3 size: 12 residues. V lost 8 bases and J lost 9; bases outside the gene matches: 9. CDR3 sequence reads: CAHLPGGSEQFF. The CDR3, as DNA: TGTGCCCATCTCCCAGGGGGCAGTGAGCAGTTCTTC. Using reference TRBV30 and TRBJ2-1 for the parts outside the CDR3, the full variable domain is SQTIHQWPATLVQPVGSPLSLECTVEGTSNPNLYWYRQAAGRGLQLLFYSVGIGQISSEVPQNLSASRPQDRQFILSSKKLLLSDSGFYLCAHLPGGSEQFFGPGTRLTVL.

This chain links TRBV27 with TRBJ2-7, with D maybe TRBD2 (6 bases). Germline V CDR1 and CDR2: MNHEY, SMNVEV (reference sequence). The CDR3 sequence is 15 residues long. Trimming stripped 2 bases from V and 0 bases from J, with 11 bases between. Written as DNA, the CDR3 is TGTGCCAGCAGTTTAAGTTGGGGACTCTCCTACGAGCAGTACTTC. Translated: CASSLSWGLSYEQYF.

The chain couples TRBV7-9 to TRBJ2-5; 7 bases map to TRBD1. The V gene end was trimmed by 3 bases and the J gene end by 2 bases; junction bases not matched to a gene: 3. The germline V gene encodes CDR1 SEHNR and CDR2 FQNEAQ (reference sequence). There are 14 residues in the CDR3. The DNA of the CDR3 is TGTGCCAGCAGCTTCCCGGGACAGCAAGAGACCCAGTACTTC. Protein: CASSFPGQQETQYF.

This clone appeared a few times. The chain uses TRBV10-3 and TRBJ1-2; D is ambiguous. The V end lost 5 bases, the J end lost 0 bases, and 25 bases lay between the germline ends. From germline, CDR1 is ENHRY and CDR2 SYGVKD. The CDR3 is 19 amino acids. CDR3 region: CAISFLLPEMVGSNYGYTF. The CDR3 DNA is TGTGCCATCAGTTTTCTTCTTCCTGAGATGGTGGGGTCTAACTATGGCTACACCTTC.

V gene TRBV5-1 combines with J gene TRBJ2-7; D remains ambiguous. This CDR3 spans 14 amino acids. Germline V lookup: CDR1 SGHRS, CDR2 YFSETQ. Trimming stripped 4 bases from V and 0 bases from J, with 11 bases between. DNA for the CDR3: TGCGCCAGCAGCCAGGACCCGTCCTCCTACGAGCAGTACTTC. Residues: CASSQDPSSYEQYF.

The chain employs TRBV19 and TRBJ2-7; 7 bases line up with TRBD2. The germline gives CDR1 LNHDA, CDR2 SQIVND (reference sequence). Trimming cost V 6 bases and J 4 bases; bases outside gene matches: 12. This CDR3 has 15 residues. CDR3 coding DNA: TGTGCCAGTAGCCTAGGGGCGGGAGCGGGATACGAGCAGTACTTC. Translation: CASSLGAGAGYEQYF.

The CDR3 DNA sequence: TGTGCCTGGAGTGTGGGACTGCCACTCGAGCAGTACTTC. Translation gives CAWSVGLPLEQYF. V usage is TRBV30 and J usage is TRBJ2-7, with a possible D match to TRBD2 (6 bases). Germline CDR1 and CDR2: GTSNPN and SVGIG (reference sequence). The V end lost 0 bases, the J end lost 6 bases, and 12 bases lay between the germline ends. There are 13 residues in the CDR3.

The chain uses TRBV13 and TRBJ1-4; no clear D. CDR3 length: 12 residues. The V gene's germline CDR1 is PRHDT and CDR2 FYEKMQ (reference sequence). Deletions cut 5 bases from V and 8 bases from J, with 9 bases between. The CDR3 here is CASSKSSEKLFF. CDR3 coding DNA: TGTGCCAGCAGCAAAAGTAGCGAAAAACTGTTTTTT.

The chain recombines TRBV27 with TRBJ1-4; TRBD1 matches 9 bases. This CDR3 contains 16 residues. V lost 5 bases to trimming and J lost 3 bases; unmatched junction nucleotides: 7. The germline CDR1 and CDR2 sequences are MNHEY and SMNVEV (reference sequence). As DNA, the CDR3 is TGTGCCAGCAGTAGGGGGACAGGGTGGTCTAATGAAAAACTGTTTTTT. Its translation: CASSRGTGWSNEKLFF.

The V gene is TRBV5-1, the J gene TRBJ1-2, with D hard to call. CDR3 length: 14 amino acids. Germline V CDR1 and CDR2: SGHRS, YFSETQ. Trimming pared 6 bases from V and 7 bases from J, leaving 19 bases between. The CDR3 nucleotides are TGCGCCAGCAACCCGGTCGGGGAGCAGACTGGCTACACCTTC. Translated, it gives CASNPVGEQTGYTF.

The J gene is TRBJ2-7, the V gene TRBV28, with 8 bases that match TRBD2. This CDR3 is built from 15 residues. The trim removed 1 base at V and 9 bases at J, leaving 11 bases unmatched. Germline V gives CDR1 MDHEN, CDR2 SYDVKM. The CDR3 reads CASSLSAGGGVGQYF. The CDR3 DNA reads TGTGCCAGCAGTTTATCGGCGGGGGGTGGTGTCGGGCAGTACTTC.

This chain links TRBV5-6 with TRBJ2-1; D perhaps matches TRBD1 (6 bases). Germline assignment: CDR1 SGHDT and CDR2 YYEEEE. Trimming left V 0 bases short and J 7 bases short, with 14 bases between. This CDR3 is 15 amino acids long. DNA of the CDR3: TGTGCCAGCAGCTTGGGAGTGGGGGCACGGAATGAGCAGTTCTTC. Translating it yields CASSLGVGARNEQFF.

The rearrangement joins TRBV27 to TRBJ2-2; 7 bases map to TRBD1. The CDR3 totals 13 residues. Germline lookup yields CDR1 MNHEY and CDR2 SMNVEV (reference sequence). Losses at the gene ends were 6 bases for V and 6 bases for J; bases not matched to a gene: 4. The CDR3 DNA reads TGTGCCAGCAGGGGACAGTGGGCCGGGGAGCTGTTTTTT. Translated, it gives CASRGQWAGELFF.

This chain connects TRBV2 to TRBJ1-2; D unresolved. CDR1 is SNHLY and CDR2 is FYNNEI in the germline V gene. The CDR3 is 14 residues long. V was cut by 0 bases and J by 2 bases, with 7 bases left in between. The CDR3 sequence is CASSEARRNYGYTF. CDR3 in DNA: TGTGCCAGCAGTGAAGCGAGAAGAAACTATGGCTACACCTTC.